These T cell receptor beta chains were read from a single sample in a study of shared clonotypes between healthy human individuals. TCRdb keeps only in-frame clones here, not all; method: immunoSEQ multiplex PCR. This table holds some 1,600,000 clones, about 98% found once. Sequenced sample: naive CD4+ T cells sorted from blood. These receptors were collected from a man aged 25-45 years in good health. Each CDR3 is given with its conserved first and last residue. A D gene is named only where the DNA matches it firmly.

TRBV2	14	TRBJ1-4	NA	CASSAEQGGEKLFF	TGTGCCAGCAGTGCGGAGCAGGGCGGTGAAAAACTGTTTTTT
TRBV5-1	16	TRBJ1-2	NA	CASSHVGGGGNYGYTF	TGCGCCAGCAGCCATGTCGGCGGGGGCGGTAACTATGGCTACACCTTC
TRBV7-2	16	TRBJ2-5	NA	CASSLVPGRTQETQYF	TGTGCCAGCAGCTTAGTTCCTGGACGGACTCAAGAGACCCAGTACTTC
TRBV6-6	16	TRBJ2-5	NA	CASNAGREATQETQYF	TGTGCCAGCAATGCGGGGAGAGAAGCGACCCAAGAGACCCAGTACTTC
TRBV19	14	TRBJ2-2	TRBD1	CASKRTGTPGELFF	TGTGCCAGTAAAAGGACAGGGACCCCCGGGGAGCTGTTTTTT
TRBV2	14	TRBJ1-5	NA	CASSEAPGGQPQHF	TGTGCCAGCAGTGAGGCCCCTGGGGGCCAGCCCCAGCATTTT
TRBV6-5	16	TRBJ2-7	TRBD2	CASSYLRASGYYEQYF	TGTGCCAGCAGTTACCTCCGGGCTAGCGGTTACTACGAGCAGTACTTC
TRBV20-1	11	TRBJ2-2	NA	CSARSPGELFF	TGCAGTGCTAGATCGCCGGGGGAGCTGTTTTTT
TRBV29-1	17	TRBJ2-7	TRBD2	CSVRFGLAGPYSYEQYF	TGCAGCGTTCGATTCGGACTAGCGGGACCATACTCCTACGAGCAGTACTTC
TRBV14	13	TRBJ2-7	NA	CASSQAGRSGLHF	TGTGCCAGCAGCCAAGCTGGCCGGTCAGGGTTGCACTTC
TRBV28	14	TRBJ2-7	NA	CASTPLAPSYEQYF	TGTGCCAGCACCCCTTTAGCTCCTTCCTACGAGCAGTACTTC
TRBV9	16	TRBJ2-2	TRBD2	CASSAGLAANTGELFF	TGTGCCAGCAGCGCCGGACTAGCGGCGAACACCGGGGAGCTGTTTTTT
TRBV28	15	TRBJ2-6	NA	CASTSQMAGANVLTF	TGTGCCAGTACCAGCCAAATGGCTGGGGCCAACGTCCTGACTTTC
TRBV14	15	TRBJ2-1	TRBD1	CASSQGGTVYNEQFF	TGTGCCAGCAGCCAAGGTGGGACAGTGTACAATGAGCAGTTCTTC